Included here is one T cell receptor beta chain sequence, with context. This record comes from a study of blood T cell repertoires in COVID-19. Data came from immunoSEQ multiplex PCR; TCRdb stores just in-frame clones and leaves some out. The table shows more than 90,000 clones, with approximately 89% occurring only once. This receptor was obtained from a man aged 40-55 years with acute or convalescent COVID-19. Sequenced sample: peripheral blood.

DNA for the CDR3: TGTGCCACCAGCGTCGGGCTCCGGGGGGCCCAGTACTTC. Residues: CATSVGLRGAQYF. V usage is TRBV15 and J usage is TRBJ2-5, with 7 bases identical to TRBD2. CDR3 length: 13 residues. V was clipped by 5 bases and J by 9 bases; unmatched bases: 9. The germline V gene has CDR1 LNHNV and CDR2 YYDKDF (reference sequence). Based on the CDR3 plus reference TRBV15 and TRBJ2-5, the full variable domain is DAMVIQNPRYQVTQFGKPVTLSCSQTLNHNVMYWYQQKSSQAPKLLFHYYDKDFNNEADTPDNFQSRRPNTSFCFLDIRSPGLGDTAMYLCATSVGLRGAQYFGPGTRLLVL.